This T cell receptor (beta chain) was sequenced during a study of spatial heterogeneity in lung cancer (dated 2019 in TCRdb). With regard to the full study: Beta-chain transcripts were consistently detected in greater numbers than alpha-chain transcripts, which likely reflected higher beta-chain transcript abundance. In the raw uncorrected reads, each unique combination of TCR and UMI appeared on average more than ten times. In non-small cell lung cancer, the study quantitatively compared TCR alpha and beta repertoires across several tumor regions, matched nontumor lung, and blood. Nonsynonymous mutation counts, determined by whole-exome sequencing of tumor tissue, were related to TCR repertoire features. At surgery, some 220 tumor regions, almost 65 matched nontumor lung samples and 56 PBMC samples were TCR-sequenced for both alpha and beta chains.

This clonotype was recorded at least ten times. The clone's antigen remains unknown. Base quality data are lacking; no much larger clone is found one base away. Summary of the overall study and its limitations: Additional single-cell paired TCR alpha and beta sequencing was considered necessary to confirm, at a functional level, the hypothesis that regional TCRs recognize regional mutations. Ubiquitous expanded tumor TCRs were found in blood more often at tumor resection than at routine follow-up.

The library was obtained by 5' RACE. The listed sequencing device is NextSeq 500. The TCR library protocol attached a unique molecular identifier to each TCR cDNA molecule to allow correction of PCR and sequencing errors. Per the original workflow: TCR identification, UMI-based error correction and CDR3 extraction were performed with Decombinator tools. TCRs above a frequency of 2 per 1,000, corresponding to the top 1% of the tumor frequency distribution, were defined as expanded. Each repertoire was subsampled 100 times to 5,000 TCRs, after which Renyi diversity was computed with the R vegan package. CDR3 similarity networks were constructed using string-kernel similarity of amino acid triplets, with links drawn between CDR3s whose pairwise similarity was above 0.82. TCRdb reanalyzed the raw reads on its own, using fastp at Q25 for trimming and MiXCR for clone calling, and kept in-frame beta chains. Identical CDR3 protein sequences are pooled into one entry, listed with their most common genes and DNA. These V and J calls derive from TCRdb rather than the authors' analysis. The sample includes about 48,000 distinct CDR3 sequences, with about 5.8% observed a single time. Around 10% of the sample is in the top ten clones.

The CDR3 covers 15 residues, taking in both the cysteine and the phenylalanine. Only CDR3 DNA is held: 45 bases, read in frame from base 1. Compared with germline, V lacks 9 bases and J lacks 4 bases; bases without a gene match: 12. CDR1 and CDR2, per the germline V gene, are LGHNA and YNFKEQ. This specimen's time point label, interpreted: sample taken at primary tumor resection. Without any cell sorting, TCR sequencing was performed on whole RNA extracted either from tumor and nontumor lung tissue or from cryopreserved PBMC samples. Samples were obtained from around 72 patients with early-stage, untreated non-small cell lung cancer from the lung TRACERx cohort. A patient was chosen for TCR sequencing only when enough RNA was available from at least two tumor regions.

The sequence was obtained from a male donor with early-stage non-small cell lung cancer. The sequenced sample was PBMCs, obtained at surgery. The rearranged chain carries TRBV4-2 and TRBJ2-1, with 7 middle bases fitting TRBD2. CDR3 reads: CASVSGQGGYNEQFF. The bases read TGTGCCAGTGTAAGTGGGCAGGGAGGGTACAATGAGCAGTTCTTC.